This TCR beta chain was identified in a study of CD8 T cells in Susac syndrome. Study-wide results and limits: The study's TCR sequencing and HLA analysis covered a relatively small number of individuals, and the study acknowledged this.

Sequencing of TCR beta was performed on blood CD8+ T cells and on blood CD4+ T cells. Isolation of CD8+ and CD4+ T cells was performed negatively, whereas enrichment of TEMRA cells was done by FACS. RNA amounts of 0.5 to 1 ug underwent reverse transcription with random hexamers. An immunoSEQ multiplex PCR amplified TCR beta CDR3 over 54 Vbeta and 13 Jbeta. From the immunoSEQ multiplex PCR reads, TCRdb called clonotypes with MiXCR, one entry per CDR3 protein. Of about 300,000 distinct CDR3 sequences in the sample, 85% were seen once. The length of the CDR3 is 13 residues. Trimming cost V 3 bases and J 7 bases, with 12 bases left between them. Per the germline V gene, CDR1 is SEHNR and CDR2 is FQNEAQ (reference sequence). About this clonotype itself: As yet, its antigen is unknown.

The source is a human donor with multiple sclerosis. The specimen sequenced was CD8+ T cells from PBMCs. The V gene is TRBV7-9, the J gene TRBJ1-2; a weak D match, TRBD1 (5 bases). For the CDR3, the DNA is TGTGCCAGCAGCTTGGGGCCCCCAGCTGGCTACACCTTC. This gives the protein CASSLGPPAGYTF.